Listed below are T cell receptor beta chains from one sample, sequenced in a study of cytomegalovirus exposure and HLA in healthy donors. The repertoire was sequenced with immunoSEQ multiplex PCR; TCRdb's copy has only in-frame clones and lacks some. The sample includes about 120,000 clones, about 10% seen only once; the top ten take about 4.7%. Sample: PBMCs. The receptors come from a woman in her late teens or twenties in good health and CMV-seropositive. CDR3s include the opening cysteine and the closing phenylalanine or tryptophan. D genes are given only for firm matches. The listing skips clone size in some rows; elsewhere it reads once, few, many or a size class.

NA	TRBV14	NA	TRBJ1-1	CASSQMTDPWWNTEAFF	TGTGCCAGCAGCCAAATGACAGACCCCTGGTGGAACACTGAAGCTTTCTTT
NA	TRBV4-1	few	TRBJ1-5	CASSQEGGGQPQHF	TGCGCCAGCAGCCAAGAAGGGGGTGGGCAGCCCCAGCATTTT
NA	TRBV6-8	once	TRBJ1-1	CASSYLRSGGSTEPFF	TGTGCCAGCAGTTACCTCCGGAGTGGGGGGTCCACCGAGCCTTTCTTT
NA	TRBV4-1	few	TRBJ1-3	CASSQDSSPGNTIYF	TGCGCCAGCAGCCAAGATTCGAGCCCGGGAAACACCATATATTTT
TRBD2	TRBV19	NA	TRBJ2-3	CASSIVLAGITDTQYF	TGTGCCAGTAGTATAGTACTAGCGGGAATTACAGATACGCAGTATTTT
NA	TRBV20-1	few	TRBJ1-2	CSSSNYGYTF	TGCAGCTCTTCTAACTATGGCTACACCTTC
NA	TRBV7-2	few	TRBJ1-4	CASSLFQGQKEKLFF	TGTGCCAGCAGCTTATTCCAGGGCCAGAAGGAAAAACTGTTTTTT
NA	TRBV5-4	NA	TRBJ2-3	CASSPRTDTQYF	TGTGCCAGCAGCCCCCGGACAGATACGCAGTATTTT
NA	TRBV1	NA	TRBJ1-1	CTSSPHGVGATEAFF	TGCACCAGCAGCCCCCATGGGGTAGGGGCCACTGAAGCTTTCTTT
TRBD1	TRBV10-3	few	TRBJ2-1	CAISTIQGFNEQFF	TGTGCCATCAGCACGATACAGGGGTTCAATGAGCAGTTCTTC
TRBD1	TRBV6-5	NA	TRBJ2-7	CASSYSGQGGEQYF	TGTGCCAGCAGTTACTCAGGACAGGGAGGCGAGCAGTACTTC
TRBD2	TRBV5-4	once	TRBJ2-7	CASSLERDTDEQSF	TGTGCCAGCAGCTTGGAGCGGGATACTGACGAGCAGTCCTTC
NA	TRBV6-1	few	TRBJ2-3	CASSLTGKTDTQYF	TGTGCCAGCAGTCTTACAGGGAAAACAGATACGCAGTATTTT
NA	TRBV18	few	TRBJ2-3	CASSPFLLDTQYF	TGTGCCAGCTCACCGTTTTTACTTGATACGCAGTATTTT
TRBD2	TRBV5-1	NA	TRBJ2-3	CASSVGTSGPGTDTQYF	TGCGCCAGCAGCGTAGGGACTAGCGGGCCGGGCACAGATACGCAGTATTTT
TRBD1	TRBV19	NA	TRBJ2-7	CANVPIRGLSYEQYF	TGTGCCAACGTTCCCATCAGGGGGCTCTCCTACGAGCAGTACTTC
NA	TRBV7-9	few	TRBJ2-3	CASSLLASPTDTQYF	TGTGCCAGCAGCTTATTAGCTTCTCCCACAGATACGCAGTATTTT
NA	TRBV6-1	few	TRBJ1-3	CASKLAGNTIYF	TGTGCCAGCAAACTCGCTGGAAACACCATATATTTT
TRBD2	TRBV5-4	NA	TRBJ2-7	CASSLTLLAGSYEQYF	TGTGCCAGCAGCTTGACTTTGTTAGCGGGGTCCTACGAGCAGTACTTC
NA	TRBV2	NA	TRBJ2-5	CASSSTGVVETQYF	TGTGCCAGCAGTTCGACGGGAGTCGTAGAGACCCAGTACTTC
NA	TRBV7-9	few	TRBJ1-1	CASSLDREKAFF	TGTGCCAGCAGCTTAGACCGGGAAAAAGCTTTCTTT
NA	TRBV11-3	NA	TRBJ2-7	CASSLSSEGPYEQYF	TGTGCCAGCAGCTTGAGTTCGGAGGGCCCCTACGAGCAGTACTTC
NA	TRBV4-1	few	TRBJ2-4	CASSQDLVLAKNIQYF	TGCGCCAGCAGCCAAGATCTGGTACTAGCCAAAAACATTCAGTACTTC